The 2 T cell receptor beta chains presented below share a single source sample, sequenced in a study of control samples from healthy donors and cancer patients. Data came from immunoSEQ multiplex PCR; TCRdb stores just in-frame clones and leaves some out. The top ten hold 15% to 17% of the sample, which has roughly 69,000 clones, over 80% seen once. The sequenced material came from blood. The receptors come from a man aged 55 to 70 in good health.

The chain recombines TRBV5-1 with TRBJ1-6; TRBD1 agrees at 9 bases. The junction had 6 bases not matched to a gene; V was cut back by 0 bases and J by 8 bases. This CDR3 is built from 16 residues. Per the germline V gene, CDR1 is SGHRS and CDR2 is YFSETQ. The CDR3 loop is CASSLEGQGAHSPLHF. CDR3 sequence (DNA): TGCGCCAGCAGCTTGGAGGGACAGGGTGCACATTCACCCCTCCACTTT.

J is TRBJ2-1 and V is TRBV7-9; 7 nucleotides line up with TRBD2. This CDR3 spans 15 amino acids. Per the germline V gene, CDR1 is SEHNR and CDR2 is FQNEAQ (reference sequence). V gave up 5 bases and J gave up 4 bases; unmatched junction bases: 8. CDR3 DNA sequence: TGTGCCAGCAGCATAACAAGCGGGGCATACAATGAGCAGTTCTTC. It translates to CASSITSGAYNEQFF.